The clone carrying this T cell receptor beta chain was observed a few times. This sample was taken from a study of beta chain features in type 1 diabetes. The V and J ends lost 5 bases and 5 bases respectively, with 15 bases between them. The CDR3 is 15 amino acids. Per germline, CDR1 MDHEN and CDR2 SYDVKM. cDNA synthesis used the whole RNA isolate, giving expressed TCRB sequences. Deep immunoSEQ sequencing covered naive, central memory and regulatory T cell samples. Sequenced by immunoSEQ multiplex PCR; TCRdb stores in-frame clones only, minus some. This repertoire shows 110,000 to 150,000 clones, 6.9% found once; its top ten account for about 1.3%.

This receptor was obtained from a woman in her 30s in good health. The rearrangement links TRBV28 to TRBJ1-4, with D perhaps TRBD1 (5 bases). Material: central memory CD4+ T cells from blood. Here the CDR3 reads CASSPAGEGNEKLFF. CDR3 DNA: TGTGCCAGCAGTCCCGCGGGGGAGGGAAATGAAAAACTGTTTTTT.